The 4 T cell receptor beta chains presented below share a single source sample, sequenced in a study of cytomegalovirus exposure and HLA in healthy donors. A multiplex PCR was run with 60 Vbeta primers and 13 Jbeta primers. Using immunoSEQ multiplex PCR, the repertoire was profiled, and TCRdb retains in-frame clones only, with some absent. This sample has roughly 140,000 clones, with less than 10% found just once. What was sequenced was PBMCs. Receptor source: a male donor in good health and CMV-seronegative.

Only a few counts were recorded for this clone. The chain joins TRBV7-2 to TRBJ1-5; D remains ambiguous. CDR1 and CDR2 from the germline V gene are SGHTA and FQGNSA. This CDR3 region has 13 residues. V lost 5 bases and J 7 bases, leaving 12 bases between the germline ends. This chain's CDR3 is CASSPYGGQPQHF. The CDR3 DNA reads TGTGCCAGCAGCCCCTACGGAGGGCAGCCCCAGCATTTT.

This chain connects TRBV9 to TRBJ1-1; the D is unclear. The CDR3 is 15 amino acids. The ends were cut back, 3 bases at V and 1 base at J, with 13 bases in the middle. Germline V gene lookup returns CDR1 SGDLS and CDR2 YYNGEE. CDR3 bases: TGTGCCAGCAGCGAGGGCGGGGTGGCGAACACTGAAGCTTTCTTT. Amino acid sequence: CASSEGGVANTEAFF. The full variable domain, completed using reference TRBV9 and TRBJ1-1, is DSGVTQTPKHLITATGQRVTLRCSPRSGDLSVYWYQQSLDQGLQFLIQYYNGEERAKGNILERFSAQQFPDLHSELNLSSLELGDSALYFCASSEGGVANTEAFFGQGTRLTVV.

The chain recombines TRBV4-3 with TRBJ1-3; a weak D match, TRBD1 (5 bases). The V gene lost 4 bases and the J gene lost 3 bases, with 13 bases spanning the gap. Per germline, CDR1 LGHNA and CDR2 YSLEER. This CDR3 region has 15 residues. CDR3 in DNA: TGCGCCAGCAGCCCGTCGGGGGGAAGTGGAAACACCATATATTTT. This encodes CASSPSGGSGNTIYF.

This clone was detected a few times. The chain is built from TRBV4-1 and TRBJ1-1, with 7 bases matching TRBD1. CDR1 is MGHRA, CDR2 YSYEKL, per germline. V was clipped by 1 base and J by 4 bases; unmatched bases: 6. The CDR3 is 15 amino acids. CDR3 in DNA: TGCGCCAGCAGCCAAGTAGGACAGGCGGTCACTGAAGCTTTCTTT. Amino acids: CASSQVGQAVTEAFF.